This T cell receptor beta chain was identified in a study of cytomegalovirus exposure and HLA in healthy donors. Findings and limits, study-wide: Among CMV-associated TCR beta chains, most appeared HLA-restricted in a later analysis. Only CMV serostatus was available as immune exposure information.

PCR amplification relied on 60 Vbeta primers (plus 13 Jbeta primers). Authors' data handling: The authors later counted 70 million to 85 million unique TCR beta chains, roughly 11 million of them shared. The assay was immunoSEQ multiplex PCR, and TCRdb's table has in-frame clones only and misses some. D and trimming come from the DNA, and the V and J calls and clone size come from that table. Of 90,000 to 150,000 clones in the sample, more than 65% are singletons; the top ten hold approximately 3.7%. Germline V CDR1 and CDR2: SGDLS, YYNGEE. This CDR3 has 16 amino acids. The V gene end was trimmed by 2 bases and the J gene end by 3 bases; junction bases not matched to a gene: 5. On this clone: Its antigen remains unknown.

The chain is built from TRBV9 and TRBJ2-3; 11 bases are a match to TRBD2. Sequencing used PBMCs. This sequence originates from a human donor in good health. CDR3 sequence: CASSVDPSGGTDTQYF. The CDR3 DNA reads TGTGCCAGCAGCGTTGACCCTAGCGGGGGGACAGATACGCAGTATTTT.